A single sample gave rise to the 10 T cell receptor beta chains below, sequenced in a study of blood T cell repertoires in COVID-19. Some clones are missing from TCRdb's copy, which holds only in-frame ones; the method was immunoSEQ multiplex PCR. The table lists about 59,000 clones, roughly 80% of them singletons. Sequencing used peripheral blood. The receptors stem from a human donor in a cohort sampled during active COVID-19.

The rearrangement links TRBV27 to TRBJ2-3; a possible D gene is TRBD2 (6 bases). V was clipped by 5 bases and J by 2 bases, with 17 bases between them. The CDR3 is 16 residues long. Looked up from germline, CDR1 is MNHEY and CDR2 is SMNVEV (reference sequence). The CDR3 bases are TGTGCCAGCAGTCCCCAGACTAGTTTTGTCACAGATACGCAGTATTTT. Translation: CASSPQTSFVTDTQYF.

The chain couples TRBV5-1 to TRBJ2-7; 10 bases match TRBD1. Trimming removed 0 bases from V and 4 bases from J; junction bases left unmatched: 4. Germline values: CDR1 SGHRS, CDR2 YFSETQ. The CDR3 loop spans 15 amino acids. The CDR3 loop is CASSLVGGQGYEQYF. The CDR3 DNA follows: TGCGCCAGCAGCTTGGTAGGGGGACAGGGGTACGAGCAGTACTTC. Supplemented by reference TRBV5-1 and TRBJ2-7, the full variable domain reads KAGVTQTPRYLIKTRGQQVTLSCSPISGHRSVSWYQQTPGQGLQFLFEYFSETQRNKGNFPGRFSGRQFSNSRSEMNVSTLELGDSALYLCASSLVGGQGYEQYFGPGTRLTVT.

The genes are TRBV4-3 and TRBJ2-3; TRBD2 aligns across 11 bases. The CDR3 totals 17 residues. Germline V lookup: CDR1 LGHNA, CDR2 YSLEER. The V and J ends lost 0 bases and 2 bases, in that order; junction bases with no gene match: 4. CDR3 in amino acids: CASSQEIAGGPTDTQYF. CDR3 nucleotides: TGCGCCAGCAGCCAAGAAATAGCGGGAGGGCCCACAGATACGCAGTATTTT.

This clone showed up just once. V is TRBV28 and J is TRBJ2-7; the D gene is possibly TRBD1 (5 bases). The CDR3 has 16 amino acids. Germline V gene sequence: CDR1 MDHEN, CDR2 SYDVKM. With 4 bases removed from V and 0 bases from J, the gap between germline ends came to 16 bases. CDR3 DNA: TGTGCCAGCAGTTCCCTCGACAGTCTTAGCTCCTACGAGCAGTACTTC. This codes for CASSSLDSLSSYEQYF.

This clone has more than one count but fewer than ten. The chain links TRBV28 to TRBJ1-2; D not certain. V lost 4 bases, J lost 4 bases, and 7 bases lay in between. The CDR3 has 12 residues. Germline lookup yields CDR1 MDHEN and CDR2 SYDVKM. The CDR3 bases are TGTGCCAGCAGTTCCGTCAGCTATGGCTACACCTTC. Its protein product is CASSSVSYGYTF.

The rearrangement uses TRBV28 and TRBJ2-7, with 10 bases that match TRBD2. The CDR3 is made up of 14 amino acids. V shed 10 bases, J shed 1 base, and the junction held 7 bases outside the gene matches. CDR1 MDHEN and CDR2 SYDVKM come from the germline V gene. The CDR3: CATIGLAESYEQYF. For the CDR3, the DNA is TGTGCCACCATTGGACTAGCGGAATCCTACGAGCAGTACTTC.

This chain uses TRBV2 with TRBJ2-7, with 9 positions matching TRBD1. V trimming: 5 bases; J trimming: 3 bases; junction bases outside the gene matches: 11. The germline CDR1 and CDR2 sequences are SNHLY and FYNNEI. The length of the CDR3 is 16 residues. CDR3: CASSIGTGRLFYEQYF. As DNA, the CDR3 is TGTGCCAGCAGTATTGGGACAGGGAGACTTTTCTACGAGCAGTACTTC. Full variable domain (remainder filled in from reference TRBV2 and TRBJ2-7): EPEVTQTPSHQVTQMGQEVILRCVPISNHLYFYWYRQILGQKVEFLVSFYNNEISEKSEIFDDQFSVERPDGSNFTLKIRSTKLEDSAMYFCASSIGTGRLFYEQYFGPGTRLTVT.

CDR3 loop: CASSQGVAPGNEQFF. The CDR3 DNA reads as TGCGCCAGCAGCCAAGGTGTAGCCCCCGGGAATGAGCAGTTCTTC. The rearrangement links TRBV4-3 to TRBJ2-1; D is unresolved. CDR1 LGHNA and CDR2 YSLEER come from the germline V gene. Between the trimmed V and J ends, which lost 1 base and 7 bases, there was a span of 14 bases. The CDR3 has 15 residues.

V is TRBV7-3 and J is TRBJ2-5; 13 nucleotides line up with TRBD2. The CDR3 totals 15 residues. Germline CDR1 is SGHTA and CDR2 is FQGTGA. Trimming cost V 5 bases and J 7 bases; bases outside gene matches: 7. The CDR3 reads CASSNGLAGDGTQYF. CDR3 nucleotides: TGTGCCAGCAGCAACGGACTAGCGGGAGATGGGACCCAGTACTTC.

As to this clone: The junction differs from germline at one of its ends, possibly a read error. The chain recombines TRBV19 with TRBJ1-5; 9 bases align to TRBD1. This CDR3 is built from 11 residues. In germline, CDR1 is LNHDA, CDR2 SQIVND (reference sequence). CDR3 in amino acids: CASSWRQGVYF. DNA of the CDR3: TGTGCCAGTAGTTGGAGACAGGGGGTTTATTTT.